This TCR beta chain was observed in a study of T cell responses to AZD1222 COVID-19 vaccine. A word on this clone: Its antigen is not identified.

Per germline, CDR1 SGHTA and CDR2 FQGTGA. Trimming removed 3 bases at V and 8 bases at J, with 16 bases between. The CDR3 spans 14 residues. Sequencing was performed with immunoSEQ multiplex PCR; in TCRdb, only in-frame clones are kept and a portion is missing. The data hold 130,000 to 150,000 clones, with roughly 86% observed a single time. Study outcomes and limitations: Only 5 to 7 individuals given AZD1222 were seropositive at baseline. Donors were mostly white British, more females; clonal diversity possibly underestimated.

This specimen was peripheral blood, taken 28 days after the second dose of the MenACWY control vaccine. The clonotype was recovered from an adult who received the MenACWY meningococcal vaccine as a control. The chain links TRBV7-3 to TRBJ1-2; TRBD1 might be the D (5 bases). The CDR3 protein is CASSFLGQGSGYTF. CDR3 bases: TGTGCCAGCAGCTTCCTGGGGCAGGGCTCCGGCTACACCTTC. The full variable domain, its missing parts supplied by reference TRBV7-3 and TRBJ1-2, is GAGVSQTPSNKVTEKGKYVELRCDPISGHTALYWYRQSLGQGPEFLIYFQGTGAADDSGLPNDRFFAVRPEGSVSTLKIQRTERGDSAVYLCASSFLGQGSGYTFGSGTRLTVV.